One and the same sample provided the 26 T cell receptor beta chains below, sequenced in a study of OX40 agonist ivuxolimab in advanced cancers. Sequencing was performed with immunoSEQ multiplex PCR; in TCRdb, only in-frame clones are kept and a portion is missing. The sample carries 67,000 or so clones, approximately 89% recorded once. This sample comprised CD4+ or CD8+ T cells sorted from blood, obtained in a trial of the OX40 agonist ivuxolimab. These receptors were taken from an adult with an advanced solid tumor such as melanoma, head and neck, liver or kidney cancer.

The J gene is TRBJ2-3, the V gene TRBV4-2; tentative D call: TRBD2 (7 bases). V lost 3 bases, J lost 0 bases, and 13 bases lay in between. The CDR3 runs to 16 residues. Germline-derived CDR1 and CDR2 are LGHNA and YNFKEQ. In DNA, the CDR3 is TGTGCCAGCAGCCATGGGGGGGGGCTTAGCACAGATACGCAGTATTTT. Encoded protein: CASSHGGGLSTDTQYF.

The chain uses TRBV19 and TRBJ1-2; D call uncertain. Trimming left V 5 bases short and J 9 bases short, with 19 bases between. The CDR3 totals 14 residues. Germline CDR1 and CDR2: LNHDA and SQIVND (reference sequence). DNA of the CDR3: TGTGCCAGTAGTGGGTCCTGGGGAACTCACAGCTACACCTTC. It codes for CASSGSWGTHSYTF.

The sample holds one count of this clone. The chain joins TRBV6-1 to TRBJ2-7, with a tentative D call TRBD1 (5 bases). The CDR3 contains 14 residues. V shed 0 bases and J shed 6 bases, with 12 bases lying between them. The germline V gene encodes CDR1 MNHNS and CDR2 SASEGT. CDR3 sequence reads: CASSEAGRTGEQYF. The CDR3 DNA sequence: TGTGCCAGCAGTGAAGCGGGAAGAACAGGCGAGCAGTACTTC.

The CDR3, as DNA: TGTGCCAGCAGCTTAGCCTTGGGACAGGGCAACGAGCAGTACTTC. It encodes CASSLALGQGNEQYF. This chain uses TRBV7-8 with TRBJ2-7; TRBD1 aligns across 9 bases. Germline V lookup: CDR1 SGHVS, CDR2 FQNEAQ. The J segment lost 5 bases and the V segment lost 0 bases, leaving 5 bases of the junction unmatched. There are 15 residues in the CDR3.

The rearrangement links TRBV30 to TRBJ2-2; D not certain. Germline CDR1 is GTSNPN and CDR2 is SVGIG (reference sequence). This CDR3 region has 12 residues. The germline V and J ends were trimmed by 0 bases and 5 bases, with 4 bases remaining between them. The CDR3 DNA is TGTGCCTGGAGTGTACGAACCGGGGAGCTGTTTTTT. Translated: CAWSVRTGELFF.

The count of this clone is one. The genes are TRBV19 and TRBJ2-7, with D perhaps TRBD1 (6 bases). V lost 5 bases, J lost 3 bases, and 14 bases lay in between. The germline V gene has CDR1 LNHDA and CDR2 SQIVND (reference sequence). The CDR3 is made up of 14 amino acids. The CDR3 nucleotides read TGTGCCAGTAGTCAGCAGGGGTCGCACTACGAGCAGTACTTC. The encoded protein is CASSQQGSHYEQYF.

The chain recombines TRBV5-1 with TRBJ1-5; 7 nucleotides match TRBD1. The CDR3 has 15 residues. V was clipped by 0 bases and J by 3 bases; unmatched bases: 3. Germline lookup yields CDR1 SGHRS and CDR2 YFSETQ. CDR3 region: CASSLGDSYNQPQHF. CDR3 coding DNA: TGCGCCAGCAGCTTGGGGGACAGTTACAATCAGCCCCAGCATTTT. The variable domain in full, completed from reference TRBV5-1 and TRBJ1-5, reads KAGVTQTPRYLIKTRGQQVTLSCSPISGHRSVSWYQQTPGQGLQFLFEYFSETQRNKGNFPGRFSGRQFSNSRSEMNVSTLELGDSALYLCASSLGDSYNQPQHFGDGTRLSIL.

Regarding this clone: The sample contains more than one DNA sequence encoding this CDR3. V usage is TRBV5-1 and J usage is TRBJ1-5; no firm D call. Trimming removed 0 bases at V and 6 bases at J, with 4 bases between. Germline CDR1 reads SGHRS; CDR2 reads YFSETQ. The CDR3 is 12 residues long. This chain's CDR3 is CASSLEGQPQHF. Here the CDR3 DNA reads TGCGCCAGCAGCTTGGAGGGTCAGCCCCAGCATTTT.

The V gene is TRBV6-1, the J gene TRBJ2-3; 9 bases align to TRBD2. In germline, CDR1 is MNHNS, CDR2 SASEGT. The CDR3 runs to 15 residues. After removal of 7 bases from V and 3 bases from J, the junction contained 8 bases not matched to a gene. This chain's CDR3 is CASTAGLAYTDTQYF. As DNA, the CDR3 is TGTGCCAGCACCGCCGGACTAGCGTATACAGATACGCAGTATTTT.

The chain is built from TRBV27 and TRBJ2-7; TRBD2 agrees at 11 bases. The V gene's germline CDR1 is MNHEY and CDR2 SMNVEV (reference sequence). V shed 8 bases and J 6 bases; nucleotides not matched to a gene: 15. CDR3 length equals 16 residues. The CDR3 DNA is TGTGCCAGCGCTCTAGCGGGGGGCCGCCTTAGGGCCGAGCAGTACTTC. It translates to CASALAGGRLRAEQYF.

The rearrangement links TRBV5-1 to TRBJ1-4, with D maybe TRBD1 (5 bases). The CDR3 runs 16 residues. Germline V gives CDR1 SGHRS, CDR2 YFSETQ. Trimming took off 1 base at V and 0 bases at J, with 10 bases between the two ends. The CDR3: CASSLRGVATNEKLFF. The DNA of the CDR3 is TGCGCCAGCAGCTTGCGGGGGGTCGCAACTAATGAAAAACTGTTTTTT.

The CDR3 sequence is CAISRTGDTYEQYF. CDR3 DNA sequence: TGTGCCATCAGTCGGACAGGGGATACTTACGAGCAGTACTTC. This rearrangement joins TRBV10-3 to TRBJ2-7; 9 positions agree with TRBD1. Trimming at V came to 5 bases and at J to 4 bases, leaving 6 bases not matched to a gene. CDR3 length: 14 amino acids. Germline V CDR1 and CDR2: ENHRY, SYGVKD.

The J gene is TRBJ2-2, the V gene TRBV9; 8 bases map to TRBD1. There are 16 residues in the CDR3. The V gene end was trimmed by 4 bases and the J gene end by 3 bases; junction bases not matched to a gene: 8. CDR1 and CDR2 from the germline V gene are SGDLS and YYNGEE. CDR3 nucleotide sequence: TGTGCCAGCAGCATTCGACAGGGGTCTTACACCGGGGAGCTGTTTTTT. Encoded protein: CASSIRQGSYTGELFF.

The chain uses TRBV15 and TRBJ1-4, with D possibly TRBD1 on 5 matching bases. Trimming pared 0 bases from V and 7 bases from J, leaving 9 bases between. The CDR3 has 14 amino acids. The germline gives CDR1 LNHNV, CDR2 YYDKDF (reference sequence). CDR3 loop: CATSRDRGVEKLFF. The CDR3 region has the DNA TGTGCCACCAGCAGAGATAGAGGGGTTGAAAAACTGTTTTTT.

This clone was picked up a small number of times. J is TRBJ1-6 and V is TRBV7-9; possible D gene TRBD1, 5 bases. V was pared by 2 bases and J by 9 bases, with 11 bases between. In germline, CDR1 is SEHNR, CDR2 FQNEAQ (reference sequence). The CDR3 is made up of 14 amino acids. CDR3 sequence: CASSLRQGGSPLHF. The CDR3 nucleotides are TGTGCCAGCAGCTTAAGGCAGGGTGGTTCACCCCTCCACTTT. The full variable domain, in which reference TRBV7-9 and TRBJ1-6 provide the parts outside the CDR3, is DTGVSQNPRHKITKRGQNVTFRCDPISEHNRLYWYRQTLGQGPEFLTYFQNEAQLEKSRLLSDRFSAERPKGSFSTLEIQRTEQGDSAMYLCASSLRQGGSPLHFGNGTRLTVT.

The chain couples TRBV7-2 to TRBJ2-1, with 11 positions matching TRBD2. Per the germline V gene, CDR1 is SGHTA and CDR2 is FQGNSA. Trimming cost V 8 bases and J 7 bases; bases outside gene matches: 7. The CDR3 runs to 14 residues. This CDR3 is CASLLAGVGNEQFF. As DNA, the CDR3 is TGTGCCAGCTTACTAGCGGGGGTAGGAAATGAGCAGTTCTTC.

The chain is built from TRBV5-4 and TRBJ2-7; 10 bases line up with TRBD1. The CDR3 is 15 amino acids. The germline gives CDR1 SGHNT, CDR2 YYREEE (reference sequence). Trimming at V came to 0 bases and at J to 2 bases, leaving 2 bases not matched to a gene. The CDR3 nucleotides are TGTGCCAGCAGCTTGGCCGGGACAGGGGCCTACGAGCAGTACTTC. It encodes CASSLAGTGAYEQYF.

The rearrangement joins TRBV7-6 to TRBJ1-3; D is undetermined. V lost 1 base and J lost 0, with 10 bases in between. The CDR3 length is 16 residues. CDR1 is SGHVS, CDR2 FNYEAQ, per germline. CDR3 sequence reads: CASSLGLPYSGNTIYF. The CDR3, as DNA: TGTGCCAGCAGCTTAGGACTGCCCTACTCTGGAAACACCATATATTTT. Filled out from reference TRBV7-6 and TRBJ1-3, the complete variable domain reads GAGVSQSPRYKVTKRGQDVALRCDPISGHVSLYWYRQALGQGPEFLTYFNYEAQQDKSGLPNDRFSAERPEGSISTLTIQRTEQRDSAMYRCASSLGLPYSGNTIYFGEGSWLTVV.

V is TRBV7-2 and J is TRBJ2-5, with D tentatively TRBD1 (6 bases). V dropped 1 base and J dropped 8 bases, with 11 bases sitting between them. CDR1 and CDR2 from the germline V gene are SGHTA and FQGNSA. The CDR3 extends over 13 amino acids. The chain's CDR3 is CASSLGGPSTQYF. CDR3 in DNA: TGTGCCAGCAGCTTAGGGGGGCCCTCTACCCAGTACTTC.

This clone was observed a single time. CDR3 sequence: CASRPPTNSPLHF. CDR3 DNA sequence: TGTGCCAGCAGACCCCCGACTAATTCACCCCTCCACTTT. The chain uses TRBV6-5 and TRBJ1-6; D call uncertain. CDR1 is MNHEY and CDR2 is SVGAGI in the germline V gene. This CDR3 is 13 amino acids long. Trimming stripped 6 bases from V and 6 bases from J, with 9 bases between.

This clone was observed a handful of times. The chain has TRBV19 and TRBJ1-5; 7 bases fit TRBD1. Trimming took 5 bases from V and 2 from J; bases not matched to a gene: 6. Germline CDR1 and CDR2: LNHDA and SQIVND (reference sequence). This CDR3 spans 15 amino acids. In DNA form, the CDR3 reads TGTGCCAGTAGTCCGGACAGGCCTGGCAATCAGCCCCAGCATTTT. Translating it yields CASSPDRPGNQPQHF. Looking up the rest from reference TRBV19 and TRBJ1-5 gives the full variable domain: DGGITQSPKYLFRKEGQNVTLSCEQNLNHDAMYWYRQDPGQGLRLIYYSQIVNDFQKGDIAEGYSVSREKKESFPLTVTSAQKNPTAFYLCASSPDRPGNQPQHFGDGTRLSIL.

This clone came up once. J is TRBJ2-7 and V is TRBV5-5, with D unclear. V lost 0 bases and J 6 bases, leaving 7 bases between the germline ends. This CDR3 comprises 12 residues. The germline gives CDR1 SGHKS, CDR2 YYEKEE (reference sequence). In DNA, the CDR3 is TGTGCCAGCAGCTTGGCCGTGGGCGAGCAGTACTTC. Amino acids: CASSLAVGEQYF.

The chain uses TRBV5-1 and TRBJ2-3; 10 bases match TRBD2. J was trimmed by 7 bases and V by 3 bases; bases with no gene match: 17. CDR1 is SGHRS, CDR2 YFSETQ, per germline. The CDR3 extends over 18 amino acids. The CDR3 is CASSSEPRTSGFRYTQYF. In DNA, the CDR3 is TGCGCCAGCAGCTCCGAACCACGGACTAGCGGATTTCGATATACGCAGTATTTT.

This clone is a singleton in its sample. J is TRBJ1-2 and V is TRBV7-2; TRBD1 matches 11 bases. The CDR3 is 14 residues long. V was clipped by 1 base and J by 8 bases; unmatched bases: 3. CDR1 and CDR2 from the germline V gene are SGHTA and FQGNSA. The CDR3 loop is CASSLEDRGHGYTF. CDR3 in DNA: TGTGCCAGCAGCTTAGAGGACAGGGGGCACGGCTACACCTTC.

The rearrangement links TRBV7-8 to TRBJ2-1; 9 positions agree with TRBD2. Trimming removed 7 bases from V and 4 bases from J; junction bases left unmatched: 8. The CDR3 is made up of 15 amino acids. CDR1 and CDR2 (germline): SGHVS, FQNEAQ. The CDR3 DNA sequence: TGTGCCAGCAACTACGGCGGGGGGGCGTACAATGAGCAGTTCTTC. Amino acids: CASNYGGGAYNEQFF.

This clone was observed a single time. This chain links TRBV4-1 with TRBJ1-2; D is uncertain. V lost 3 bases and J lost 3, with 17 bases in between. This CDR3 comprises 16 residues. Germline values: CDR1 MGHRA, CDR2 YSYEKL. CDR3 sequence (DNA): TGCGCCAGCAGCCATGTCTCCCGGGCGACGGACTATGGCTACACCTTC. The encoded protein is CASSHVSRATDYGYTF.